The following is a T cell receptor (beta chain) sequence with its context. Using immunoSEQ multiplex PCR, the repertoire was profiled, and TCRdb retains in-frame clones only, with some absent. This table has around 230,000 clones, 87% appearing once. The sample belongs to a study of blood T cell repertoires in COVID-19. This CDR3 is built from 12 residues. Trimming stripped 4 bases from V and 3 bases from J, with 6 bases between. The germline V gene encodes CDR1 LGHDT and CDR2 YNNKEL (reference sequence). Sequencing was carried out using peripheral blood. V and J are TRBV3-1 (or the pseudogene TRBV3-2) and TRBJ1-1; D not resolved. This sequence originates from a man aged 60 to 69 who had recovered from COVID-19. The CDR3 region has the DNA TGTGCCAGCAGCCGGGCCGACACTGAAGCTTTCTTT. Translated: CASSRADTEAFF.